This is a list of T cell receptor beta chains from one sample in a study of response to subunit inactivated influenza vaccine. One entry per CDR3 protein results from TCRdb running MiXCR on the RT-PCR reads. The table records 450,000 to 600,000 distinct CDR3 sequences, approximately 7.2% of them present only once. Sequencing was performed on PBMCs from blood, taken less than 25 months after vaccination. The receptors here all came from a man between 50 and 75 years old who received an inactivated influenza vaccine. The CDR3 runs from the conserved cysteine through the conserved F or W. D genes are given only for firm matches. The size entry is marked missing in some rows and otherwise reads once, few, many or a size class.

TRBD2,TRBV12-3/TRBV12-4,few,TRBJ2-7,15,TGTGCCAGCAGTTACTCTAGCGGGGGCTCCTACGAGCAGTACTTC,CASSYSSGGSYEQYF
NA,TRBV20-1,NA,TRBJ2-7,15,TGCAGTGCTAGAGTGCTAGCGTCCCCTTCGGGAGAGCAGTACTTC,CSARVLASPSGEQYF
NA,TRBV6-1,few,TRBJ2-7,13,TGTGCCAGCAGTCGGAACCCCTCCTACGAGCAGTACTTC,CASSRNPSYEQYF
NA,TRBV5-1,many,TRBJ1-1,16,TGCGCCAGCAGCTTGGCAGGAGGTCGGAGGGACACTGAAGCTTTCTTT,CASSLAGGRRDTEAFF
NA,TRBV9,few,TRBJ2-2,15,TGTGCCAGCAGCGTAGAGGCCGCGAACACCGGGGAGCTGTTTTTT,CASSVEAANTGELFF
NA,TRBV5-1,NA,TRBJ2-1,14,TGCGCCAGCAGCCCTAATGGCCTTTACAATGAGCAGTTCTTC,CASSPNGLYNEQFF
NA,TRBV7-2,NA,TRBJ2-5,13,TGTGCCAGCAGCTTTGTTTTGTTGGAGACCCAGTACTTC,CASSFVLLETQYF
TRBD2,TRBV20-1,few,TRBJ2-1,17,TGCAGTGCGCCGGGGTATGGGGCTAGCGGGGCCTACAATGAGCAGTTCTTC,CSAPGYGASGAYNEQFF
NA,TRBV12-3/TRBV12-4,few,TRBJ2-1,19,TGTGCCAGCAGTCCCAGGACAGAGGGCGAATTGAGCTCCTACAATGAGCAGTTCTTC,CASSPRTEGELSSYNEQFF
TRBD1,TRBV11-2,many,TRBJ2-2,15,TGTGCCAGCAGCCCCGGGACAGGGTATTCCGGGGAGCTGTTTTTT,CASSPGTGYSGELFF
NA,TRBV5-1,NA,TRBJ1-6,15,TGCGCCAGCAGCTTGGCTAGGACCGCGAATTCACCCCTCCACTTT,CASSLARTANSPLHF
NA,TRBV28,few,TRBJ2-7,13,TGTGCCAGCACGCCGGGGTCCAAGTACGAGCAGTACTTC,CASTPGSKYEQYF
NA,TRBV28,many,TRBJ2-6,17,TGTGCCAGCAGTGAAACCGGGGTCCCCTCTGGGGCCAACGTCCTGACTTTC,CASSETGVPSGANVLTF
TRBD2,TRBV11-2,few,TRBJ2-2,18,TGTGCCAGCAGCTTAAAGGGATTAGCGGGTTCCCGCTCCGGGGAGCTGTTTTTT,CASSLKGLAGSRSGELFF
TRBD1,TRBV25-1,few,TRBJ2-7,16,TGTGCCAGCAGTGACCACTCCGGGACAGACCTCTACGAGCAGTACTTC,CASSDHSGTDLYEQYF
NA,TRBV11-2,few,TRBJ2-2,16,TGTGCCAGCAGCCCAAGGACATACGCGAACACCGGGGAGCTGTTTTTT,CASSPRTYANTGELFF
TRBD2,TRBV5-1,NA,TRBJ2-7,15,TGCGCCAGCAGCTCCTCAACTAGCGGAACCTACGAGCAGTACTTC,CASSSSTSGTYEQYF
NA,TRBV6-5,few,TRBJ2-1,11,TGTGCCACCTCGATATTGGGTGAGCAGTTCTTC,CATSILGEQFF
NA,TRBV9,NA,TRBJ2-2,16,TGTGCCAGCAGCGTAGGGGGGACAATGAACACCGGGGAGCTGTTTTTT,CASSVGGTMNTGELFF
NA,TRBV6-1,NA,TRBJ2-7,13,TGTGCCAGCATAGGTGGCAGGCTCTACGAGCAGTACTTC,CASIGGRLYEQYF
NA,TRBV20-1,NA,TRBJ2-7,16,TGCAGTGCCTGGGTCATGGCTGGAGGCGTATCCTACGAGCAGTACTTC,CSAWVMAGGVSYEQYF
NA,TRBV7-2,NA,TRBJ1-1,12,TGTGCCAGCAGCTCCACGGGGGGGATATCTTTCTTT,CASSSTGGISFF
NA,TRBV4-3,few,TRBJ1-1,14,TGCGCCAGCAGCCAGGACCGACGAGGGACTGAAGCTTTCTTT,CASSQDRRGTEAFF
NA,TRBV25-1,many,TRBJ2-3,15,TGTGCCAGCAGTGAAAAAGACAGCCCGACAGATACGCAGTATTTT,CASSEKDSPTDTQYF
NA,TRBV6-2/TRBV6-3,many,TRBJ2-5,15,TGTGCCAGCAGTTCCCCTCCACTCGGCGTAGAGACCCAGTACTTC,CASSSPPLGVETQYF
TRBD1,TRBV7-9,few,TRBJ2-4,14,TGTGCCAGCAGCCAGATGGACAGGAAAAACATTCAGTACTTC,CASSQMDRKNIQYF
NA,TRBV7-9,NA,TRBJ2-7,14,TGTGCCAGCAGCTTAGGTGGGATCGGCTACGAGCAGTACTTC,CASSLGGIGYEQYF
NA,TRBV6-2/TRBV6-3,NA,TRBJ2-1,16,TGTGCCAGCAGTTACGCCCCGGGGAGGATCTACAATGAGCAGTTCTTC,CASSYAPGRIYNEQFF
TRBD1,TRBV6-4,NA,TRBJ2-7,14,TGTGCCAGCAGGAGACAGGGGCCAGCCTACGAGCAGTACTTC,CASRRQGPAYEQYF
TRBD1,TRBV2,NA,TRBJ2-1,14,TGTGCCAGTAGTGAAATGGGACAGTACAATGAGCAGTTCTTC,CASSEMGQYNEQFF
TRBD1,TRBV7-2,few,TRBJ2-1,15,TGTGCCAGCAGCTTGACAGGGCACTCCTACAATGAGCAGTTCTTC,CASSLTGHSYNEQFF
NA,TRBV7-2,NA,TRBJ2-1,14,TGTGCCAGCAGCTTAGAGGGCCTAGACGATGAGCAGTTCTTC,CASSLEGLDDEQFF
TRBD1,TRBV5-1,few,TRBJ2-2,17,TGCGCCAGCAGCTTGAGCGGACAGGGGGATATTTACGGGGAGCTGTTTTTT,CASSLSGQGDIYGELFF
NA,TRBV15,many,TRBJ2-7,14,TGTGCCACCAAAGTGTTAGCGGAAGGGGCCATGCAGTACTTC,CATKVLAEGAMQYF
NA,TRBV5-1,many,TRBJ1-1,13,TGCGCCAGCAGCTTGGGGGGGGAGGCTGAAGCTTTCTTT,CASSLGGEAEAFF
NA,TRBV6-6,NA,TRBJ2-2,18,TGTGCCAGCAGTCTAGACCCCCCAGCAGGGTCGAACACCGGGGAGCTGTTTTTT,CASSLDPPAGSNTGELFF
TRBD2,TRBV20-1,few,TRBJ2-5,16,TGCAGTGCTGGAAAGACTAGCGGGAGGGATCGAGAGACCCAGTACTTC,CSAGKTSGRDRETQYF
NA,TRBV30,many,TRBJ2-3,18,TGTGCCTGGAGGGGACTCGGGGGTCTATTTCTTAGCACAGATACGCAGTATTTT,CAWRGLGGLFLSTDTQYF
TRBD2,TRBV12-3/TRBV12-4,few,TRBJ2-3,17,TGTGCCAGCAGTTTGTCTAGCGGGGGAACTAGCACAGATACGCAGTATTTT,CASSLSSGGTSTDTQYF
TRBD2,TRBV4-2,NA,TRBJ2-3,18,TGTGCCAGCAGCCAAGAGGGGTCGGATAGCGGGGGGTGGGATACGCAGTATTTT,CASSQEGSDSGGWDTQYF
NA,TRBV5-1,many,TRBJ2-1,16,TGCGCCAGCAGCTTGACCGGGCAGGGCTCCTACAATGAGCAGTTCTTC,CASSLTGQGSYNEQFF
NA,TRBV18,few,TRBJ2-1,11,TGTGCCAGCTCACCAAGATTCCCCCCGGTCTTC,CASSPRFPPVF
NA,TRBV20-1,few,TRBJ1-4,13,TGCAGTGCTAGCCCCGGGCCGTATGAAAAACTGTTTTTT,CSASPGPYEKLFF
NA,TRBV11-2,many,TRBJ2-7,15,TGTGCCAGCAGGGGGTCAAGGAGACGCTCCTACGAGCAGTACTTC,CASRGSRRRSYEQYF
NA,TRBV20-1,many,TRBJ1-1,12,TGCAGTGCTAGAAGGCAGCGGACTGAAGCTTTCTTT,CSARRQRTEAFF
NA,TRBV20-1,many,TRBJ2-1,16,TGCAGTGCTCCACCCCGGGACGGACCTTACAACAATGAGCAGTTCTTC,CSAPPRDGPYNNEQFF
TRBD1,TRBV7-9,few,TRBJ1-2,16,TGTGCCAGCAGCTTGCCGGGACAGGGGGCTAACTATGGCTACACCTTC,CASSLPGQGANYGYTF
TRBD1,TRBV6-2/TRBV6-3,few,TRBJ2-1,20,TGTGCCAGCAGACACGGTCCGGGACAGGTGGGGCAGGGGGGTTACAATGAGCAGTTCTTC,CASRHGPGQVGQGGYNEQFF